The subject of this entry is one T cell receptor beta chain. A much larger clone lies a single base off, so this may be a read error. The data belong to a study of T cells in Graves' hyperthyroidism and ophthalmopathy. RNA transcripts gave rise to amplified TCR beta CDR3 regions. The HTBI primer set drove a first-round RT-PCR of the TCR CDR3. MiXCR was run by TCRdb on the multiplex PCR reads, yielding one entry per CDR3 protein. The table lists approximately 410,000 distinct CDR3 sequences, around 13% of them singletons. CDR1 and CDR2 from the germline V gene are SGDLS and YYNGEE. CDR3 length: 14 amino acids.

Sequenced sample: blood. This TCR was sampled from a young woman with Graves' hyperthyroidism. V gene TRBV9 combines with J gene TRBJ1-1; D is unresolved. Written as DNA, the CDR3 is TGTGCCGGCAGCGTAGACGGTCAGAACACTGAAGCTTTCTTT. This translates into CAGSVDGQNTEAFF.